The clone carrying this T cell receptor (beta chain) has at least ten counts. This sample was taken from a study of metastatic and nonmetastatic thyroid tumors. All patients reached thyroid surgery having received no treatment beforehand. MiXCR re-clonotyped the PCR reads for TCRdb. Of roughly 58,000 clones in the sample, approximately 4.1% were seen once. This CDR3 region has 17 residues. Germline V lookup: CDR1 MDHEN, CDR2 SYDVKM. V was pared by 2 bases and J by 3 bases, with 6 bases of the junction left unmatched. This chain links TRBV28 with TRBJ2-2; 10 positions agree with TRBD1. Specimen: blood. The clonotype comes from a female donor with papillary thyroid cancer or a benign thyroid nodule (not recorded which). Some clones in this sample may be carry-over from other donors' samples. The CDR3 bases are TGTGCCAGCAGTTTAGCACCCGGGACAGGGGACACCGGGGAGCTGTTTTTT. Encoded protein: CASSLAPGTGDTGELFF.